A selection of T cell receptor beta chains follows, all from one sample in a study of shared clonotypes between healthy human individuals. TCRdb keeps only in-frame clones here, not all; method: immunoSEQ multiplex PCR. In the table there are hundreds of thousands of clones, over 60% of which are singletons. Source material: PBMCs. The source is a middle-aged woman in good health. Some clones in this sample may be carry-over from other donors' samples. Each CDR3 is given with its conserved first and last residue. A D gene is named only where the DNA matches it firmly. Size is stated for part of the rows, as once, few or many counts, or as a class when the clone is expanded.

size | J | V | length | D | CDR3 | DNA
. | TRBJ2-7 | TRBV2 | 14 | TRBD1 | CASSYGTGTYEQYF | TGTGCCAGCAGTTACGGGACAGGGACCTACGAGCAGTACTTC
. | TRBJ2-1 | TRBV7-8 | 16 | . | CASSLARGSGLGEQFF | TGTGCCAGCAGCTTAGCGAGGGGTAGCGGCCTGGGTGAGCAGTTCTTC
few | TRBJ1-1 | TRBV27 | 15 | . | CASSLSPAGDTEAFF | TGTGCCAGCAGTTTATCGCCGGCAGGGGACACTGAAGCTTTCTTT
. | TRBJ2-7 | TRBV5-1 | 12 | . | CASSPRGSEQYF | TGCGCCAGCAGCCCTCGGGGAAGCGAGCAGTACTTC
few | TRBJ2-1 | TRBV6-5 | 15 | . | CASRLTSPNYNEQFF | TGTGCCAGCAGACTAACTAGTCCCAACTACAATGAGCAGTTCTTC
few | TRBJ2-1 | TRBV7-8 | 14 | TRBD2 | CASSLGTSINEQFF | TGTGCCAGCAGCTTAGGGACTAGCATCAATGAGCAGTTCTTC
few | TRBJ1-1 | TRBV5-1 | 18 | . | CASSLGVSLGGSNTEAFF | TGCGCCAGCAGCTTGGGAGTCTCGTTGGGGGGCTCCAACACTGAAGCTTTCTTT
. | TRBJ2-1 | TRBV6-1 | 15 | . | CASTNRERNNNEQFF | TGTGCCAGCACCAACAGGGAGAGGAACAACAATGAGCAGTTCTTC
. | TRBJ2-7 | TRBV9 | 15 | . | CASSGRRRSSYEQYF | TGTGCCAGCAGCGGGAGGAGGAGGAGCTCCTACGAGCAGTACTTC
once | TRBJ2-7 | TRBV6-1 | 17 | TRBD1 | CASSEQPTGTGLYEQYF | TGTGCCAGCAGTGAACAACCCACCGGGACAGGGCTTTACGAGCAGTACTTC
. | TRBJ2-7 | TRBV20-1 | 11 | . | CSAREGYEQYF | TGCAGTGCTAGAGAGGGCTACGAGCAGTACTTC